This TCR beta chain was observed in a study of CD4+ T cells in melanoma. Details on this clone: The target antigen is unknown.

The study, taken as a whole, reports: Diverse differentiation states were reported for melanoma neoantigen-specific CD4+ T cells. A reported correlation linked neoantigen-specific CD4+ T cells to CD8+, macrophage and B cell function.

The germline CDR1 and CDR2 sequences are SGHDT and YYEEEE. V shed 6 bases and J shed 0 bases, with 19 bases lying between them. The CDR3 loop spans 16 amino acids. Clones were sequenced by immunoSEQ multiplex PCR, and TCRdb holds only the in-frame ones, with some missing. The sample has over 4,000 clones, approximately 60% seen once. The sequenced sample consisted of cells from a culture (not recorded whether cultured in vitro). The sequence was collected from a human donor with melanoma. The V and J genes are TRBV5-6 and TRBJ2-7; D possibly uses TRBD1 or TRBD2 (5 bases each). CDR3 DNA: TGTGCCAGCACCGGGACGGGAAGAGGAGGCTCCTACGAGCAGTACTTC. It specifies CASTGTGRGGSYEQYF.